The rows below give T cell receptor beta chains drawn from one sample of a study of T cell responses to AZD1222 COVID-19 vaccine. Generated by immunoSEQ multiplex PCR, the TCRdb table keeps only in-frame clones and is missing some. The data hold about 200,000 clones, with 90% to 95% observed a single time. Sample: peripheral blood, taken 28 days after the second AZD1222 dose. The source of these receptors is an adult who received the AZD1222 COVID-19 vaccine. The CDR3 runs from the conserved cysteine through the conserved F or W. D genes are given only for firm matches. A row's size may be missing; if present it is once, few, many or a size class.

-	TRBV29-1	-	TRBJ2-7	CSVGDHNYEQYF	TGCAGCGTTGGGGATCATAACTACGAGCAGTACTTC
-	TRBV7-3	-	TRBJ2-2	CASGSGPGELFF	TGTGCCAGCGGATCGGGTCCCGGGGAGCTGTTTTTT
-	TRBV6-4	-	TRBJ2-1	CASSDGPSKQFF	TGTGCCAGCAGTGATGGACCTAGTAAGCAGTTCTTC
once	TRBV7-9	-	TRBJ1-5	CASNTRLDQPQHF	TGTGCCAGCAACACCAGGTTAGATCAGCCCCAGCATTTT
-	TRBV14	-	TRBJ1-6	CASSHPGGGHSPLHF	TGTGCCAGCAGCCACCCGGGAGGTGGGCATTCACCCCTCCACTTT
once	TRBV2	TRBD1	TRBJ1-1	CASKDRGRNTEAFF	TGTGCCAGCAAGGACAGGGGGCGGAACACTGAAGCTTTCTTT
-	TRBV3-1/TRBV3-2	TRBD1	TRBJ1-1	CASSRYRGTEAFF	TGTGCCAGCAGCCGCTACAGGGGAACTGAAGCTTTCTTT
-	TRBV13	-	TRBJ1-6	CASSLEPRDPLHF	TGTGCCAGCAGCTTAGAACCCAGGGACCCCCTCCACTTT
-	TRBV27	-	TRBJ2-1	CASSLITRDFSYNEQFF	TGTGCCAGCAGTTTAATTACCCGGGACTTCTCCTACAATGAGCAGTTCTTC
-	TRBV6-5	-	TRBJ2-2	CASSSKPQGSNELFF	TGTGCCAGCAGCTCTAAGCCCCAGGGCTCCAATGAGCTGTTTTTT
-	TRBV5-1	-	TRBJ1-2	CASSLAGATGYTF	TGCGCCAGCAGCTTGGCAGGGGCGACCGGCTACACCTTC
-	TRBV14	-	TRBJ2-7	CASSQFGGRFYEQYF	TGTGCCAGCAGCCAATTCGGCGGAAGATTCTACGAGCAGTACTTC
once	TRBV5-6	TRBD1	TRBJ1-2	CASSSDRGRGYGYTF	TGTGCCAGCAGCTCCGACAGGGGGCGCGGCTATGGCTACACCTTC
-	TRBV19	-	TRBJ2-3	CASSVRGLAVELSTDTQYF	TGTGCCAGTAGCGTTAGGGGGCTAGCGGTGGAACTAAGCACAGATACGCAGTATTTT
-	TRBV6-1	TRBD1	TRBJ2-5	CASSEASGGMETQYF	TGTGCCAGCAGTGAAGCCTCAGGGGGCATGGAGACCCAGTACTTC
-	TRBV7-2	TRBD2	TRBJ2-7	CASSRTSSSYEQYF	TGTGCCAGCAGCAGGACTAGCAGTTCCTACGAGCAGTACTTC
-	TRBV9	-	TRBJ2-7	CASSPSHDRSSYEQYF	TGTGCCAGCAGCCCCTCCCACGACCGGAGCTCCTACGAGCAGTACTTC
-	TRBV4-1	TRBD1	TRBJ1-4	CASSQGQGLYEKLFF	TGCGCCAGCAGCCAAGGACAGGGTCTCTACGAAAAACTGTTTTTT
-	TRBV7-9	TRBD1	TRBJ2-7	CASSPSYRGPYEQYF	TGTGCCAGCAGCCCAAGCTACAGGGGACCCTACGAGCAGTACTTC
-	TRBV19	TRBD1	TRBJ2-7	CASITGGSYEQYF	TGTGCCAGTATCACAGGGGGGAGCTACGAGCAGTACTTC
-	TRBV5-4	-	TRBJ1-1	CASSLGGQQYTEAFF	TGTGCCAGCAGCTTAGGTGGTCAGCAATACACTGAAGCTTTCTTT
-	TRBV15	-	TRBJ1-2	CATSSNSFSYGYTF	TGTGCCACCAGCTCTAACAGCTTTTCGTATGGCTACACCTTC
-	TRBV7-9	-	TRBJ1-3	CASSLGGRSSGNTIYF	TGTGCCAGCAGCTTAGGGGGGCGGTCCTCTGGAAACACCATATATTTT
once	TRBV10-3	-	TRBJ2-7	CAAGTQVYEQYF	TGTGCCGCTGGGACGCAAGTCTACGAGCAGTACTTC
-	TRBV6-2/TRBV6-3	-	TRBJ1-6	CASSYFGSSYNSPLHF	TGTGCCAGCAGTTACTTCGGGAGCTCCTATAATTCACCCCTCCACTTT
-	TRBV2	TRBD1	TRBJ2-7	CASKQWDSSYEQYF	TGTGCCAGCAAGCAATGGGACAGCTCCTACGAGCAGTACTTC